This T cell receptor (beta chain) was profiled in a study of CD8 T cells in ankylosing spondylitis. General study points: In ankylosing spondylitis blood, a motif of eight highly homologous TCR beta variants appeared characteristic. Clones tied to disease were said to be significantly enriched in matched ankylosing spondylitis synovial fluid.

V shed 5 bases and J 0 bases; nucleotides not matched to a gene: 0. This CDR3 is built from 14 residues. A word on this clonotype: Its antigen is currently unknown.

TCRdb called the 5' RACE reads again in MiXCR, with one record for every CDR3 protein. The data hold hundreds of thousands of distinct CDR3 sequences, with roughly a sixth observed a single time. This clonotype was obtained from a male donor with ankylosing spondylitis. Sample: blood, either unsorted or a sorted T cell fraction (not recorded which). V gene TRBV12-3 or TRBV12-4 combines with J gene TRBJ1-4; 7 bases align to TRBD1. The CDR3 bases are TGTGCCAGCAGTCAGGGGGCAACTAATGAAAAACTGTTTTTT. Residues: CASSQGATNEKLFF.